This passage covers 8 T cell receptor beta chains from one sample sequenced in a study of shared clonotypes between healthy human individuals. Some clones are missing from TCRdb's copy, which holds only in-frame ones; the method was immunoSEQ multiplex PCR. The data contain a few million clones, 85% to 95% of them singletons. Sequencing was performed on naive CD4+ T cells from PBMCs. Subset denoted: CD45RA+ positively selected. The receptors shown here come from a man younger than 35 in good health. Some clones in this sample may be carry-over from other donors' samples.

The V gene is TRBV28, the J gene TRBJ1-1; no definite D call. V lost 7 bases, J lost 1 base, and 4 bases lay in between. CDR1 and CDR2 (germline): MDHEN, SYDVKM. The CDR3 runs to 11 residues. In DNA form, the CDR3 reads TGTGCCAGCACCAAGAACACTGAAGCTTTCTTT. Translation gives CASTKNTEAFF.

The chain couples TRBV5-6 to TRBJ2-2, with D maybe TRBD2 (6 bases). V gave up 4 bases and J gave up 1 base, with 14 bases separating them. The CDR3 has 16 residues. The germline gives CDR1 SGHDT, CDR2 YYEEEE. The chain's CDR3 is CASSHSTSLNTGELFF. The CDR3, as DNA: TGTGCCAGCAGCCACTCGACTAGTCTGAACACCGGGGAGCTGTTTTTT.

The gene calls are TRBV5-1 and TRBJ2-7, with D perhaps matching TRBD1 (6 bases). With 4 bases removed from V and 9 bases from J, the gap between germline ends came to 20 bases. CDR1 and CDR2 from the germline V gene are SGHRS and YFSETQ. The CDR3 covers 14 residues. For the CDR3, the DNA is TGCGCCAGCAGCAGCACCGGGACAAGGTCCGGGCAGTACTTC. Translation gives CASSSTGTRSGQYF.

This clone has only one observation. The genes are TRBV28 and TRBJ1-5, with D unresolved. This CDR3 contains 14 residues. Trimming pared 7 bases from V and 2 bases from J, leaving 12 bases between. Germline-derived CDR1 and CDR2 are MDHEN and SYDVKM. DNA for the CDR3: TGTGCCAGCATGACTGGAGGCGGCAATCAGCCCCAGCATTTT. The encoded protein is CASMTGGGNQPQHF.

V usage is TRBV7-3 and J usage is TRBJ2-6; D not certain. Germline V gene lookup returns CDR1 SGHTA and CDR2 FQGTGA. V was cut by 4 bases and J by 3 bases, with 1 base left in between. This CDR3 spans 12 amino acids. CDR3 in amino acids: CASSYGANVLTF. CDR3 in DNA: TGTGCCAGCAGCTATGGGGCCAACGTCCTGACTTTC.

The genes are TRBV5-5 and TRBJ2-1; possibly TRBD1 for D (6 bases). CDR1 SGHKS and CDR2 YYEKEE come from the germline V gene (reference sequence). CDR3 length: 15 residues. Trimming took off 4 bases at V and 0 bases at J, with 11 bases between the two ends. CDR3 in amino acids: CASSEQGSSYNEQFF. For the CDR3, the DNA is TGTGCCAGCAGCGAACAGGGAAGCTCCTACAATGAGCAGTTCTTC.

The chain recombines TRBV2 with TRBJ2-1; 9 bases match TRBD2. The CDR3 covers 15 residues. J lost 4 bases, V lost 2 bases, and 3 bases had no gene match. Germline assignment: CDR1 SNHLY and CDR2 FYNNEI. In DNA form, the CDR3 reads TGTGCCAGCAGTGAAATTCTAGCGGGATACAATGAGCAGTTCTTC. Its protein is CASSEILAGYNEQFF.

The chain uses TRBV5-1 and TRBJ2-7; D possibly corresponds to TRBD2 (5 bases). CDR1 and CDR2 from the germline V gene are SGHRS and YFSETQ. V was clipped by 2 bases and J by 1 base, with 13 bases between them. This CDR3 comprises 15 residues. The CDR3 DNA sequence: TGCGCCAGCAGCTTAAGAGCGGCAAATTCCTACGAGCAGTACTTC. Its translation: CASSLRAANSYEQYF.